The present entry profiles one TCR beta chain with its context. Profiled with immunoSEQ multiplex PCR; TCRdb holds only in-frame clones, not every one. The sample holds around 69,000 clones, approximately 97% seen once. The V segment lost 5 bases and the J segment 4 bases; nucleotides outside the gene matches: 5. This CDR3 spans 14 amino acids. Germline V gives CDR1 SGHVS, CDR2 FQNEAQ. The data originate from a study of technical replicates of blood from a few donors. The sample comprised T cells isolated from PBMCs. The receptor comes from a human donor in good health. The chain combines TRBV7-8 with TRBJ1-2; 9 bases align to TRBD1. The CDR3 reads CASSPRDRVYGYTF. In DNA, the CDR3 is TGTGCCAGCAGCCCCCGGGACAGGGTCTATGGCTACACCTTC.